These T cell receptor beta chains were read from a single sample in a study of T cell responses to AZD1222 COVID-19 vaccine. This table comes from immunoSEQ multiplex PCR, and its TCRdb copy is limited to in-frame clones, with some not included. The repertoire holds roughly 140,000 clones, with approximately 90% as singletons. The specimen was peripheral blood, collected on day 0 of AZD1222 vaccination. The receptors were sampled from an adult in good health. CDR3s include the opening cysteine and the closing phenylalanine or tryptophan. Fields, in order: clone size, V gene, J gene, D gene, CDR3 DNA, CDR3 protein. The D gene is left open where the match is weak. Some rows have no size entry. The others give once, few or many, or a class for an expanded clone.

abundance: .
v_gene: TRBV30
j_gene: TRBJ2-3
d_gene: TRBD2
CDR3nt: TGTGCCTGGAACCGACTAGCGGGCGCTAGCACAGATACGCAGTATTTT
CDR3aa: CAWNRLAGASTDTQYF

abundance: .
v_gene: TRBV4-2
j_gene: TRBJ2-1
d_gene: TRBD1
CDR3nt: TGTGCCAGCAGCCAGGACAGGGGGGTTACCTACAATGAGCAGTTCTTC
CDR3aa: CASSQDRGVTYNEQFF

abundance: .
v_gene: TRBV25-1
j_gene: TRBJ2-7
d_gene: .
CDR3nt: TGTGCCAGCAGTGGCGGGACCCCCGTGCGCTACGAGCAGTACTTC
CDR3aa: CASSGGTPVRYEQYF

abundance: once
v_gene: TRBV6-1
j_gene: TRBJ1-2
d_gene: .
CDR3nt: TGTGCCAGCAGTGAAGCGGGGTTCTATGGCTACACCTTC
CDR3aa: CASSEAGFYGYTF

abundance: .
v_gene: TRBV28
j_gene: TRBJ2-1
d_gene: .
CDR3nt: TGTGCCAGCAGTTTTGTTACAAATGAGCAGTTCTTC
CDR3aa: CASSFVTNEQFF

abundance: .
v_gene: TRBV7-2
j_gene: TRBJ2-1
d_gene: .
CDR3nt: TGTGCCAGCAGCTTAAGGGCCGGGTCGGACGGGACAGAGCAGTTCTTC
CDR3aa: CASSLRAGSDGTEQFF

abundance: .
v_gene: TRBV19
j_gene: TRBJ2-1
d_gene: .
CDR3nt: TGTGCCAGTATTGGGACCCTAACGGACAATGAGCAGTTCTTC
CDR3aa: CASIGTLTDNEQFF

abundance: .
v_gene: TRBV3-1/TRBV3-2
j_gene: TRBJ2-2
d_gene: TRBD2
CDR3nt: TGTGCCAGCTCGAGATGGGAGGGCCGTACCGGGGAGCTGTTTTTT
CDR3aa: CASSRWEGRTGELFF

abundance: once
v_gene: TRBV24-1
j_gene: TRBJ2-1
d_gene: .
CDR3nt: TGTGCCACCAGTGATTTGTCCTCACCCAGCAGTGAGCAGTTCTTC
CDR3aa: CATSDLSSPSSEQFF

abundance: .
v_gene: TRBV2
j_gene: TRBJ1-2
d_gene: TRBD1
CDR3nt: TGTGCCAGCAGTATGGCGGGACAGGGGTCCTATGGCTACACCTTC
CDR3aa: CASSMAGQGSYGYTF

abundance: .
v_gene: TRBV7-2
j_gene: TRBJ1-5
d_gene: .
CDR3nt: TGTGCCAGCAGCCCGAGGGGAGGGGCCAATCGACAGCCCCAGCATTTT
CDR3aa: CASSPRGGANRQPQHF

abundance: .
v_gene: TRBV5-6
j_gene: TRBJ1-2
d_gene: .
CDR3nt: TGTGCCAGCAGACCCTACAGTACTAACTATGGCTACACCTTC
CDR3aa: CASRPYSTNYGYTF

abundance: .
v_gene: TRBV7-2
j_gene: TRBJ2-3
d_gene: TRBD2
CDR3nt: TGTGCCAGCAGCTTAAGCGGGGCCGCGGGAGATACGCAGTATTTT
CDR3aa: CASSLSGAAGDTQYF

abundance: .
v_gene: TRBV19
j_gene: TRBJ2-5
d_gene: .
CDR3nt: TGTGCCAGTAGTCTCTTTGGGGCGCCTCCTCAAGAGACCCAGTACTTC
CDR3aa: CASSLFGAPPQETQYF

abundance: .
v_gene: TRBV7-2
j_gene: TRBJ2-1
d_gene: TRBD1
CDR3nt: TGTGCCAGCAGCTTAAAAGGGCCTGAAAGGACAGGCAACAATGAGCAGTTCTTC
CDR3aa: CASSLKGPERTGNNEQFF

abundance: .
v_gene: TRBV11-1
j_gene: TRBJ2-1
d_gene: TRBD1
CDR3nt: TGTGCCAGCAGGGTGACAGGGGCCAGGGATGAGCAGTTCTTC
CDR3aa: CASRVTGARDEQFF

abundance: .
v_gene: TRBV11-3
j_gene: TRBJ2-2
d_gene: TRBD1
CDR3nt: TGTGCCAGCAGCGCTGGGACAGGGAGAACCGGGGAGCTGTTTTTT
CDR3aa: CASSAGTGRTGELFF

abundance: .
v_gene: TRBV19
j_gene: TRBJ2-2
d_gene: .
CDR3nt: TGTGCCAGTAGTATGGGTTTCACCGGGGAGCTGTTTTTT
CDR3aa: CASSMGFTGELFF

abundance: .
v_gene: TRBV6-6
j_gene: TRBJ2-6
d_gene: TRBD1
CDR3nt: TGTGCCAGCAGTCCCGGGACAGGAGGCTCTGGGGCCAACGTCCTGACTTTC
CDR3aa: CASSPGTGGSGANVLTF

abundance: .
v_gene: TRBV7-9
j_gene: TRBJ1-3
d_gene: .
CDR3nt: TGTGCCAGCAGCGGGGAAACAGGAAACACCATATATTTT
CDR3aa: CASSGETGNTIYF

abundance: .
v_gene: TRBV7-2
j_gene: TRBJ1-2
d_gene: .
CDR3nt: TGTGCCAGCAGCTTAGGCCTGGGGGGGACCGCGAATGGTGGCTACACCTTC
CDR3aa: CASSLGLGGTANGGYTF

abundance: .
v_gene: TRBV5-6
j_gene: TRBJ2-5
d_gene: .
CDR3nt: TGTGCCAGCAGCTTAGGGGGACTCGGAGAGACCCAGTACTTC
CDR3aa: CASSLGGLGETQYF

abundance: .
v_gene: TRBV6-4
j_gene: TRBJ2-5
d_gene: .
CDR3nt: TGTGCCAGCAGCCCTAGCGCCCAAGAGACCCAGTACTTC
CDR3aa: CASSPSAQETQYF

abundance: .
v_gene: TRBV5-1
j_gene: TRBJ2-5
d_gene: .
CDR3nt: TGCGCCAGCAGCTTGGTAGTGACGGAAGAGACCCAGTACTTC
CDR3aa: CASSLVVTEETQYF

abundance: .
v_gene: TRBV5-1
j_gene: TRBJ1-1
d_gene: TRBD1
CDR3nt: TGCGCCAGCAGCTTGTCCGGGACAGCCCTGAACACTGAAGCTTTCTTT
CDR3aa: CASSLSGTALNTEAFF

abundance: .
v_gene: TRBV15
j_gene: TRBJ1-1
d_gene: .
CDR3nt: TGTGCCACCAGGGATCTCGACTGGTCGAACACTGAAGCTTTCTTT
CDR3aa: CATRDLDWSNTEAFF

abundance: .
v_gene: TRBV5-1
j_gene: TRBJ2-7
d_gene: .
CDR3nt: TGCGCCAGCAGCTTGGCCAATCGAGGTAGCGACGCGGATTCCTACGAGCAGTACTTC
CDR3aa: CASSLANRGSDADSYEQYF

abundance: .
v_gene: TRBV6-1
j_gene: TRBJ2-7
d_gene: TRBD2
CDR3nt: TGTGCCAGCAGTGAGAGACTAGCGGGAGGGCCTGGGGAGTACTTC
CDR3aa: CASSERLAGGPGEYF

abundance: .
v_gene: TRBV5-6
j_gene: TRBJ2-5
d_gene: TRBD2
CDR3nt: TGTGCCAGCAGCGGTAGCGGGGCCGGAGAGACCCAGTACTTC
CDR3aa: CASSGSGAGETQYF

abundance: .
v_gene: TRBV7-2
j_gene: TRBJ2-1
d_gene: .
CDR3nt: TGTGCCAGCAGCCGGAGCGGAGTGTACAATGAGCAGTTCTTC
CDR3aa: CASSRSGVYNEQFF

abundance: .
v_gene: TRBV7-6
j_gene: TRBJ2-1
d_gene: TRBD2
CDR3nt: TGTGCCAGCAGCTTAGGCGTAGCGGGGGGGCGCAATGAGCAGTTCTTC
CDR3aa: CASSLGVAGGRNEQFF

abundance: .
v_gene: TRBV7-6
j_gene: TRBJ2-7
d_gene: .
CDR3nt: TGTGCCAGCAGCTTGGGGAAAACAGCCTACGAGCAGTACTTC
CDR3aa: CASSLGKTAYEQYF

abundance: few
v_gene: TRBV2
j_gene: TRBJ1-5
d_gene: .
CDR3nt: TGTGCCAGCAGTGACAGAGACAATCAGCCCCAGCATTTT
CDR3aa: CASSDRDNQPQHF

abundance: .
v_gene: TRBV18
j_gene: TRBJ1-1
d_gene: .
CDR3nt: TGTGCCAGCTCACCAAAGGGGAACACTGAAGCTTTCTTT
CDR3aa: CASSPKGNTEAFF

abundance: .
v_gene: TRBV27
j_gene: TRBJ1-1
d_gene: .
CDR3nt: TGTGCCAGCAGTTTTGGGCGTAGGGGGGAAGCTTTCTTT
CDR3aa: CASSFGRRGEAFF

abundance: .
v_gene: TRBV25-1
j_gene: TRBJ1-4
d_gene: .
CDR3nt: TGTGCCAGCAAAGGGACAATTGCAACTAATGAAAAACTGTTTTTT
CDR3aa: CASKGTIATNEKLFF

abundance: .
v_gene: TRBV9
j_gene: TRBJ2-7
d_gene: .
CDR3nt: TGTGCCAGCAGCGAGGAGGGGATCCCCTGGAAGAGCTCCTACGAGCAGTACTTC
CDR3aa: CASSEEGIPWKSSYEQYF

abundance: .
v_gene: TRBV9
j_gene: TRBJ2-3
d_gene: .
CDR3nt: TGTGCCAGCAGCGACAGGGTTAGCACAGATACGCAGTATTTT
CDR3aa: CASSDRVSTDTQYF

abundance: .
v_gene: TRBV5-8
j_gene: TRBJ2-3
d_gene: TRBD2
CDR3nt: TGTGCCAGCAGCCCCGGGACTAGCGTCACAGATACGCAGTATTTT
CDR3aa: CASSPGTSVTDTQYF

abundance: .
v_gene: TRBV30
j_gene: TRBJ2-3
d_gene: TRBD2
CDR3nt: TGTGCCTTGTTCCCGGGACTAGCGGGAGTTAGGGCTACGCAGTATTTT
CDR3aa: CALFPGLAGVRATQYF

abundance: .
v_gene: TRBV7-3
j_gene: TRBJ1-1
d_gene: .
CDR3nt: TGTGCCAGCAGCCCCTGGACGGGTTACATGAACACTGAAGCTTTCTTT
CDR3aa: CASSPWTGYMNTEAFF

abundance: .
v_gene: TRBV5-1
j_gene: TRBJ2-3
d_gene: .
CDR3nt: TGCGCCAGCAGCTTGGAGGGCGATCCCTCCGATACGCAGTATTTT
CDR3aa: CASSLEGDPSDTQYF

abundance: .
v_gene: TRBV2
j_gene: TRBJ2-7
d_gene: .
CDR3nt: TGTGCCAGCAGTGAAGACTCGCCACGCTCCTACGAGCAGTACTTC
CDR3aa: CASSEDSPRSYEQYF

abundance: .
v_gene: TRBV3-1/TRBV3-2
j_gene: TRBJ1-1
d_gene: .
CDR3nt: TGTGCCAGCGCCATGGGCAGCCTGAACACTGAAGCTTTCTTT
CDR3aa: CASAMGSLNTEAFF

abundance: .
v_gene: TRBV7-3
j_gene: TRBJ2-3
d_gene: TRBD2
CDR3nt: TGTGCCAGCAGCTTATCTAGCGGGGGGAGCACAGATACGCAGTATTTT
CDR3aa: CASSLSSGGSTDTQYF

abundance: .
v_gene: TRBV27
j_gene: TRBJ1-6
d_gene: .
CDR3nt: TGTGCCAGCAGCCAGGGGATTCTAGGTAATTCACCCCTCCACTTT
CDR3aa: CASSQGILGNSPLHF

abundance: once
v_gene: TRBV6-6
j_gene: TRBJ2-7
d_gene: TRBD1
CDR3nt: TGTGCCAGCAGCCGGGACAGGGGGAGGAACGAGCAGTACTTC
CDR3aa: CASSRDRGRNEQYF

abundance: .
v_gene: TRBV29-1
j_gene: TRBJ1-5
d_gene: .
CDR3nt: TGCAGCGTCCAGATGGACAGCTCCAATCAGCCCCAGCATTTT
CDR3aa: CSVQMDSSNQPQHF

abundance: .
v_gene: TRBV6-2/TRBV6-3
j_gene: TRBJ1-5
d_gene: TRBD1
CDR3nt: TGTGCCAGCAGCGTAGGGACAGGGCTAAATCAGCCCCAGCATTTT
CDR3aa: CASSVGTGLNQPQHF

abundance: .
v_gene: TRBV11-2
j_gene: TRBJ2-5
d_gene: .
CDR3nt: TGTGCCAGCAGCTCCTCCCCGGGGGCGCAAGAGACCCAGTACTTC
CDR3aa: CASSSSPGAQETQYF

abundance: .
v_gene: TRBV29-1
j_gene: TRBJ2-5
d_gene: TRBD2
CDR3nt: TGCAGCGCCGGGGGACTAGCGGGATTTAATAAAGGAGAGACCCAGTACTTC
CDR3aa: CSAGGLAGFNKGETQYF